This T cell receptor (beta chain) stems from a study of T-cell reconstitution after alpha-beta-depleted transplantation in children. Study-level results: By about two months after transplant, alpha-beta T cells reportedly arose from several hundred graft clones that had expanded. At one year after transplant, newly produced T cells mostly accounted for T-cell counts and diversity.

The library targeted TCRbeta and was prepared with unique molecular identifiers. A single record per CDR3 protein comes from TCRdb applying MiXCR to the PCR reads. The sample carries about 460,000 distinct CDR3 sequences, roughly an eighth recorded once. This clonotype was seen a few times. No antigen is known for it. The J segment lost 0 bases and the V segment lost 0 bases, leaving 21 bases of the junction unmatched. The CDR3 is 22 residues long. Germline loops: CDR1 LGHNA, CDR2 YNFKEQ. This clonotype was sampled from a female patient between 2 and 10 years old who had a stem cell transplant for aplastic anemia, so the T cells may come from the graft donor. Sample: PBMCs, mostly from graft donor cells, taken 180 days after TCRalphabeta/CD19-depleted stem cell transplant. This chain uses TRBV4-2 with TRBJ2-7, with TRBD2 matching over 9 bases. CDR3 loop: CASSQDPLTWTAGTSLSYEQYF. The CDR3 coding sequence is TGTGCCAGCAGCCAAGATCCCCTTACTTGGACAGCCGGGACTAGCCTCTCCTACGAGCAGTACTTC.